Shown below are 21 T cell receptor beta chains from a single sample sequenced in a study of cytomegalovirus exposure and HLA in healthy donors. The study ran its PCR with 60 Vbeta and 13 Jbeta primers. Repertoires were generated with immunoSEQ multiplex PCR, while TCRdb's copy carries only in-frame clones and drops some. The top ten clones hold 2.5% to 3% of a sample with fewer than 140,000 clones, roughly 71% of them seen once. The specimen sequenced was PBMCs. The receptors here all came from a male donor in good health and CMV-seropositive.

The V call is TRBV9, the J call TRBJ2-7, with TRBD1 as a possible D gene (6 bases). This CDR3 contains 13 residues. V lost 0 bases and J 6 bases, leaving 10 bases between the germline ends. Germline CDR1 reads SGDLS; CDR2 reads YYNGEE. The CDR3 nucleotides read TGTGCCAGCAGCGTAGACAGGGTGGGCGAGCAGTACTTC. Translating it yields CASSVDRVGEQYF.

This chain links TRBV5-1 with TRBJ2-2; 9 bases fit TRBD2. The V gene end was trimmed by 4 bases and the J gene end by 6 bases; junction bases not matched to a gene: 10. The CDR3 is 16 amino acids. CDR1 and CDR2 from the germline V gene are SGHRS and YFSETQ. The CDR3 protein is CASSPRRAGGPGELFF. CDR3 coding DNA: TGCGCCAGCAGCCCACGTCGAGCGGGGGGACCCGGGGAGCTGTTTTTT.

This chain joins TRBV11-2 and TRBJ2-1; 8 nucleotides match TRBD2. The CDR3 is 14 amino acids. V gave up 7 bases and J gave up 4 bases; unmatched junction bases: 6. Germline loops: CDR1 SGHAT, CDR2 FQNNGV. The CDR3 sequence: CASKPGGDYNEQFF. DNA of the CDR3: TGTGCCAGCAAGCCGGGGGGGGATTACAATGAGCAGTTCTTC.

V gene TRBV6-6 combines with J gene TRBJ2-5; the match to TRBD2 covers 13 bases. Trimming took 5 bases from V and 2 from J; bases not matched to a gene: 5. CDR1 and CDR2 (germline): MNHNY, SVGAGI (reference sequence). The CDR3 sequence is 16 residues long. As DNA, the CDR3 is TGTGCCAGCAGTCAGGGGACTAGCGGGGCTCAAGAGACCCAGTACTTC. Translating it yields CASSQGTSGAQETQYF.

This chain links TRBV7-3 with TRBJ2-1; 7 nucleotides align to TRBD1. The junction had 8 bases not matched to a gene; V was cut back by 6 bases and J by 3 bases. The CDR3 extends over 15 amino acids. Per the germline V gene, CDR1 is SGHTA and CDR2 is FQGTGA. In nucleotides, the CDR3 is TGTGCCAGCAGTATATCGGGACAGAGCTACAATGAGCAGTTCTTC. It specifies CASSISGQSYNEQFF.

The rearrangement joins TRBV10-3 to TRBJ1-3; D gene uncertain. CDR1 is ENHRY and CDR2 is SYGVKD in the germline V gene. V lost 2 bases and J lost 1, with 3 bases in between. This CDR3 is built from 13 residues. CDR3 coding DNA: TGTGCCATCAGTGAGCTGTCTGGAAACACCATATATTTT. Translating it yields CAISELSGNTIYF.

V usage is TRBV28 and J usage is TRBJ1-3, with 12 positions matching TRBD1. This CDR3 comprises 16 residues. J lost 8 bases, V lost 5 bases, and 10 bases had no gene match. The germline CDR1 and CDR2 sequences are MDHEN and SYDVKM. The DNA for the CDR3 is TGTGCCAGCAGTGACCCCGGGACAGGGGGCTCGTACACCATATATTTT. Translation gives CASSDPGTGGSYTIYF.

This clone has more than one count but fewer than ten. The rearrangement links TRBV29-1 to TRBJ1-2, with D perhaps matching TRBD1 (5 bases). This CDR3 spans 12 amino acids. Trimming took 7 bases from V and 0 from J, leaving 9 bases between them. The germline CDR1 and CDR2 sequences are SQVTM and ANQGSEA. CDR3 bases: TGCAGCGCTGGGACTGCTAACTATGGCTACACCTTC. Its translation: CSAGTANYGYTF.

This clone came up once. The genes are TRBV27 and TRBJ1-4, with 11 positions matching TRBD1. The CDR3 totals 14 residues. Germline V CDR1 and CDR2: MNHEY, SMNVEV (reference sequence). V lost 4 bases, J lost 10 bases, and 5 bases stayed unmatched. The CDR3 DNA reads TGTGCCAGCAGTTCGGACAGGGGGCCCGGAAAACTGTTTTTT. Its translation: CASSSDRGPGKLFF.

This chain uses TRBV5-1 with TRBJ2-1; no clear D gene. Germline V lookup: CDR1 SGHRS, CDR2 YFSETQ. This CDR3 is 15 amino acids long. Trimming removed 1 base at V and 5 bases at J, with 13 bases between. The chain's CDR3 is CASSLRSVDNNEQFF. The CDR3 DNA follows: TGCGCCAGCAGCTTGCGTAGTGTAGACAACAATGAGCAGTTCTTC.

The chain couples TRBV6-6 to TRBJ2-1; a weak D match, TRBD2 (5 bases). Trimming shortened V by 0 bases and J by 7 bases, and 10 bases separated the two germline ends. The CDR3 runs to 14 residues. Germline CDR1 and CDR2: MNHNY and SVGAGI (reference sequence). The CDR3 DNA reads as TGTGCCAGCAGTTACTCAGGCCGAGGGAATGAGCAGTTCTTC. It codes for CASSYSGRGNEQFF.

V usage is TRBV7-2 and J usage is TRBJ2-6; 9 positions match TRBD1. The length of the CDR3 is 17 residues. With 4 bases clipped from V and 1 base from J, the junction kept 5 bases outside the gene matches. Germline V CDR1 and CDR2: SGHTA, FQGNSA. CDR3 sequence reads: CASSSGQGRSGANVLTF. CDR3 bases: TGTGCCAGCAGCTCGGGACAGGGTCGGTCTGGGGCCAACGTCCTGACTTTC.

The chain uses TRBV6-6 and TRBJ1-2; 7 bases align to TRBD1. Losses at the gene ends were 11 bases for V and 3 bases for J; bases not matched to a gene: 3. This CDR3 contains 11 residues. Germline values: CDR1 MNHNY, CDR2 SVGAGI (reference sequence). CDR3: CASQGDYGYTF. In nucleotides, the CDR3 is TGTGCCTCTCAGGGGGACTATGGCTACACCTTC.

The chain recombines TRBV6-5 with TRBJ2-1; 12 bases are a match to TRBD2. This CDR3 comprises 16 residues. Trimming removed 2 bases from V and 9 bases from J; junction bases left unmatched: 8. Germline V lookup: CDR1 MNHEY, CDR2 SVGAGI. The CDR3, as DNA: TGTGCCAGCAGTTACGTACTAGCGGGAGGCGGGGGTGAGCAGTTCTTC. Translating gives CASSYVLAGGGGEQFF.

There are a few counts of this clone. The chain uses TRBV7-6 and TRBJ2-1; TRBD1 agrees at 10 bases. Unmatched junction bases numbered 11, after V lost 5 bases and J lost 10 bases. Germline-derived CDR1 and CDR2 are SGHVS and FNYEAQ. CDR3 length: 15 residues. The CDR3 bases are TGTGCCAGCAGCGCCCGGGACAGGGGACGATGGGAGCAGTTCTTC. Its translation: CASSARDRGRWEQFF.

The chain couples TRBV19 to TRBJ2-1, with D uncertain. Trimming pared 3 bases from V and 4 bases from J, leaving 7 bases between. Germline-derived CDR1 and CDR2 are LNHDA and SQIVND (reference sequence). The CDR3 consists of 13 residues. The CDR3 reads CASSIQDYNEQFF. The CDR3 DNA reads as TGTGCCAGTAGTATTCAGGATTACAATGAGCAGTTCTTC.

The rearrangement uses TRBV5-4 and TRBJ1-2, with TRBD1 identical over 8 bases. The V gene's germline CDR1 is SGHNT and CDR2 YYREEE (reference sequence). The CDR3 totals 15 residues. V was clipped by 4 bases and J by 7 bases; unmatched bases: 12. CDR3 in amino acids: CASSLETQGAGGYTF. CDR3 bases: TGTGCCAGCAGCCTGGAGACCCAGGGGGCGGGTGGCTACACCTTC.

Notes on this clone: Mismatch with germline at one junction end may stem from a read error. This chain links TRBV5-1 with TRBJ1-2; 7 bases match TRBD1. Looked up from germline, CDR1 is SGHRS and CDR2 is YFSETQ. The CDR3 consists of 14 residues. CDR3 loop: CASSLEAGGSGYPF. CDR3 coding DNA: TGCGCCAGCAGCTTGGAGGCAGGGGGAAGCGGCTACCCCTTC.

The chain carries TRBV27 and TRBJ1-2; TRBD1 aligns across 7 bases. After removal of 5 bases from V and 4 bases from J, the junction contained 10 bases not matched to a gene. The germline gives CDR1 MNHEY, CDR2 SMNVEV (reference sequence). This CDR3 has 15 amino acids. CDR3 sequence: CASSPRTGTLYGYTF. The CDR3 DNA reads TGTGCCAGCAGTCCTCGGACAGGAACCCTCTATGGCTACACCTTC.

This chain links TRBV19 with TRBJ2-7, with D unclear. The CDR3 is 11 amino acids. V was shortened by 4 bases and J by 2 bases, with 3 bases between the two germline ends. Germline V gene sequence: CDR1 LNHDA, CDR2 SQIVND (reference sequence). The DNA for the CDR3 is TGTGCCAGTAGTACCGCCTACGAGCAGTACTTC. Translating gives CASSTAYEQYF.

The chain uses TRBV27 and TRBJ2-7; 11 bases are shared with TRBD2. Germline V gives CDR1 MNHEY, CDR2 SMNVEV (reference sequence). The length of the CDR3 is 14 residues. Losses at the gene ends were 6 bases for V and 6 bases for J; bases not matched to a gene: 7. The CDR3, as DNA: TGTGCCAGCAGGGTAGCGGGAGGGGGCGGCGAGCAGTACTTC. Translating gives CASRVAGGGGEQYF.